This is a list of T cell receptor beta chains from one sample in a study of T cell responses to AZD1222 COVID-19 vaccine. Profiled with immunoSEQ multiplex PCR; TCRdb holds only in-frame clones, not every one. The sample comprises about 82,000 clones, approximately 85% of which are singletons, and around 10% rests with the top ten. This material consisted of peripheral blood, taken 28 days after the second AZD1222 dose. All receptors come from an adult who received the AZD1222 COVID-19 vaccine. CDR3s include the opening cysteine and the closing phenylalanine or tryptophan. The order of the fields is V gene, D gene, J gene, clone size, CDR3 DNA, CDR3 protein. A D gene is named only where the DNA matches it firmly. Size values are once, few and many counts, or a class for expanded clones, and some rows have none.

>TRBV19|TRBD1|TRBJ1-3|NA
TGTGCCAGTAGTACAGGGACAGGGACTTCTGGAAACACCATATATTTT
CASSTGTGTSGNTIYF
>TRBV7-9|NA|TRBJ2-1|NA
TGTGCCAGCAGGGCGGACAGCTCCTACAATGAGCAGTTCTTC
CASRADSSYNEQFF
>TRBV4-2|NA|TRBJ1-2|few
TGTGCCAGCAGCCAAGAGGGGTACGGACGGTACTATGGCTACACCTTC
CASSQEGYGRYYGYTF
>TRBV6-5|TRBD2|TRBJ2-2|NA
TGTGCCAGCAGTAACCTAGCGGTCACCGGGGAGCTGTTTTTT
CASSNLAVTGELFF
>TRBV5-4|NA|TRBJ2-1|NA
TGTGCCAGCAGCTTGGCAGGAGGTGGGAATGAGCAGTTCTTC
CASSLAGGGNEQFF
>TRBV4-3|NA|TRBJ1-2|NA
TGCGCCAGCAGCCAAGAGTGGTGGGGTTGGGACTATGGCTACACCTTC
CASSQEWWGWDYGYTF
>TRBV29-1|NA|TRBJ1-5|NA
TGCAGCGTTGCAGAGGCGGGCAATCAGCCCCAGCATTTT
CSVAEAGNQPQHF
>TRBV18|NA|TRBJ2-2|NA
TGTGCCAGCTCATCATCGACAGGCCGGAACACCGGGGAGCTGTTTTTT
CASSSSTGRNTGELFF
>TRBV28|NA|TRBJ2-3|NA
TGTGCCACCCGCCAACAGGGTAAATCCGCAGATACGCAGTATTTT
CATRQQGKSADTQYF
>TRBV30|TRBD2|TRBJ2-3|NA
TGTGCCTGGAGTTTTAGCGGGGTAGATACGCAGTATTTT
CAWSFSGVDTQYF
>TRBV12-3/TRBV12-4|NA|TRBJ1-1|once
TGTGCCAGCAGTTTTTATCGTGAAGCTTTCTTT
CASSFYREAFF
>TRBV7-2|NA|TRBJ2-7|NA
TGTGCCAGCAGCCCGCCCGGGACCAGCAGGTACGAGCAGTACTTC
CASSPPGTSRYEQYF
>TRBV18|TRBD1|TRBJ1-5|NA
TGTGCCAGCTCACCGTCAGGACAGGGTAGTCAGCCCCAGCATTTT
CASSPSGQGSQPQHF
>TRBV7-8|TRBD1|TRBJ1-1|NA
TGTGCCAGCAGCTCGATCGACAGGGATGGAGAGGAAGCTTTCTTT
CASSSIDRDGEEAFF
>TRBV19|TRBD1|TRBJ1-5|once
TGTGCCAGTAGTGCCAGGAGGGACAGGGCAAGGATTCAGCCCCAGCATTTT
CASSARRDRARIQPQHF
>TRBV5-1|NA|TRBJ1-2|NA
TGCGCCAGCAGCCCTGACAGGCCATATGGCTACACCTTC
CASSPDRPYGYTF
>TRBV30|TRBD2|TRBJ2-5|many
TGTGCCTGGAGTCTAAGCGGGGGGGGCTCCCAGTACTTC
CAWSLSGGGSQYF
>TRBV7-2|TRBD2|TRBJ2-1|NA
TGTGCCAGCAGCTTCCCCACTCTCGGGGGGATTAACAATGAGCAGTTCTTC
CASSFPTLGGINNEQFF
>TRBV11-2|NA|TRBJ2-1|NA
TGTGCCAGCAGCTTAGAGGGGGGGCCAGCGCCCAAGCAGTTCTTC
CASSLEGGPAPKQFF
>TRBV6-1|TRBD1|TRBJ1-2|NA
TGTGCCAGCAGTGATCCCTGGCAGGGGGGGTACTATGGCTACACCTTC
CASSDPWQGGYYGYTF
>TRBV5-1|NA|TRBJ2-3|NA
TGCGCCAGCAGCTTGGATGGGACTAGCACAGATACGCAGTATTTT
CASSLDGTSTDTQYF
>TRBV11-3|TRBD2|TRBJ2-2|few
TGTGCCAGCAGCTTAGAGGCTAGCGGGAGGGCCGGCACCGGGGAGCTGTTTTTT
CASSLEASGRAGTGELFF
>TRBV6-5|TRBD1|TRBJ1-1|NA
TGTGCCAGCAGCCGGGACAGGGGGCTGAACACTGAAGCTTTCTTT
CASSRDRGLNTEAFF
>TRBV6-5|NA|TRBJ1-5|NA
TGTGCCAGCAGTCCGGCAGGAGTAAGCAATCAGCCCCAGCATTTT
CASSPAGVSNQPQHF
>TRBV11-3|NA|TRBJ2-1|few
TGTGCCAGCAGCCCCCCCCGGGGACAATCCTACAATGAGCAGTTCTTC
CASSPPRGQSYNEQFF
>TRBV11-3|NA|TRBJ2-2|NA
TGTGCCAGCAGCTTAACGGCGAACACCGGGGAGCTGTTTTTT
CASSLTANTGELFF
>TRBV6-2/TRBV6-3|TRBD2|TRBJ2-7|NA
TGTGCCAGCAGTTATCCTAGCGGGACTGAGCAGTACTTC
CASSYPSGTEQYF
>TRBV4-2|TRBD2|TRBJ2-1|NA
TGTGCCAGCAGCCCCTTGGGTTTTACTAGCGGGAGAGGAGATGAGCAGTTCTTC
CASSPLGFTSGRGDEQFF
>TRBV20-1|TRBD1|TRBJ1-5|NA
TGCAGTGCTAGTTTGGGACAGGGCTTGATTCAGCCCCAGCATTTT
CSASLGQGLIQPQHF